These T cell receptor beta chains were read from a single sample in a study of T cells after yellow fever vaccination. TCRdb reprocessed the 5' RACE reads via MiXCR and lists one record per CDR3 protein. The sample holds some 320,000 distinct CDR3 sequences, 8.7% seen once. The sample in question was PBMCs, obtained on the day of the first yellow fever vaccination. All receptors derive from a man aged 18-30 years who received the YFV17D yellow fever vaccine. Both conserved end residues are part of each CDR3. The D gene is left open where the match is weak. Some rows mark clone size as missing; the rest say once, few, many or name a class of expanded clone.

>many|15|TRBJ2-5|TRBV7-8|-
TGTGCCAGCAGCCTGACGACACCCCCACAGGAGACCCAGTACTTC
CASSLTTPPQETQYF
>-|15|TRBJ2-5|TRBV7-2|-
TGTGCCAGCAGCCGGGACTTCCTGGAGGGAGAGACCCAGTACTTC
CASSRDFLEGETQYF
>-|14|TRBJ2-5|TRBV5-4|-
TGTGCCAGCAGCTTGCGCGTTGAGGGGGAGACCCAGTACTTC
CASSLRVEGETQYF
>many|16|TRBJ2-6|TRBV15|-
TGTGCCACCAGCAGGGGCAGATACTCTGGGGCCAACGTCCTGACTTTC
CATSRGRYSGANVLTF
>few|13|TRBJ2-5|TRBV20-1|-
TGCAGTGCTATTCCCGCGCCCCAAGAGACCCAGTACTTC
CSAIPAPQETQYF
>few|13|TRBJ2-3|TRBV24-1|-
TGTGCCACGGAGGGGGACCGCACAGATACGCAGTATTTT
CATEGDRTDTQYF
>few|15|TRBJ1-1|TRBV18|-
TGTGCCAGCTCACTTTCTGCGCAGGGAAACACTGAAGCTTTCTTT
CASSLSAQGNTEAFF
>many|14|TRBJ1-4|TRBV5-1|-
TGCGCCAGCAGCTTGGGCCCAACTAATGAAAAACTGTTTTTT
CASSLGPTNEKLFF
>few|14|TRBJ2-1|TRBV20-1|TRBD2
TGCAGTGCTAGGGATCGGCGGGGGACGAATGAGCAGTTCTTC
CSARDRRGTNEQFF
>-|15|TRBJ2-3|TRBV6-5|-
TGTGCCAGCAGTTACTCCCCAGACAGCACAGATACGCAGTATTTT
CASSYSPDSTDTQYF
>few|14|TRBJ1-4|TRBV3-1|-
TGTGCCAGCAGCCAGTACAGGGATGAGGAAAAACTGTTTTTT
CASSQYRDEEKLFF
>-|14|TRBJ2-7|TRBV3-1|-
TGTGCCAGCAGCCAAGGCGTGAATGGGTACGAGCAGTACTTC
CASSQGVNGYEQYF
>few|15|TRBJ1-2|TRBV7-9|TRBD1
TGTGCCAGCAGCGTCTCGACAGGGTTCGGTGGGGGCTACACCTTC
CASSVSTGFGGGYTF
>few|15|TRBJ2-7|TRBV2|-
TGTGCCAGCAGTGAAGACAGGATCAAGTACTACGAGCAGTACTTC
CASSEDRIKYYEQYF
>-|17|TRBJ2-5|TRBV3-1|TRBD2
TGTGCCAGCAGCCAAGACGGAGCGGGGTCGCGGGGAGAGACCCAGTACTTC
CASSQDGAGSRGETQYF
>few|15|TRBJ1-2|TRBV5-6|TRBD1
TGTGCCAGCAGCCTAACCGGGACAGGGAGGTTTGGCTACACCTTC
CASSLTGTGRFGYTF
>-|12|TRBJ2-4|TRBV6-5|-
TGTGCCAGCAGTAACAGGGCCTACATTCAGTACTTC
CASSNRAYIQYF
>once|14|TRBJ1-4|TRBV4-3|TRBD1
TGCGCCAGCAGCCATTGGACAGGGAATGAAAAACTGTTTTTT
CASSHWTGNEKLFF
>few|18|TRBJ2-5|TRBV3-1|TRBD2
TGTGCCAGCAGCCAAGTCGCTAGCGGGGGGGCCGTTCGAGAGACCCAGTACTTC
CASSQVASGGAVRETQYF
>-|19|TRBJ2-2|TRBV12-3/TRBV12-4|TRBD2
TGTGCCAGCAGTATTAGTAGCGGGGGCGGCTATATGAACACCGGGGAGCTGTTTTTT
CASSISSGGGYMNTGELFF
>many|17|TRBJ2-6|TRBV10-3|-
TGTGCCATCAGCCCGACAGGCGCCATCTCTGGGGCCAACGTCCTGACTTTC
CAISPTGAISGANVLTF
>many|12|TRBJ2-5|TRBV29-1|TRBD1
TGCAGCGTTGGGACAGGGGGCGAGACCCAGTACTTC
CSVGTGGETQYF
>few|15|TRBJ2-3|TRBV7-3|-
TGTGCCAGCAGCTTAACCCCCACGGTGGGAGATACGCAGTATTTT
CASSLTPTVGDTQYF
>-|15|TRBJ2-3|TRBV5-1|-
TGCGCCAGCACCATCGGGCAGGGTGAGACAGATACGCAGTATTTT
CASTIGQGETDTQYF
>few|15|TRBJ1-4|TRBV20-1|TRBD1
TGCAGTGCTAGAGCAATCGACAGGGGGACGGTAAAACTGTTTTTT
CSARAIDRGTVKLFF
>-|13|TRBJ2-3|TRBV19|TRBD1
TGTGCCAGTAGGACGACAGGGGCGAGTACGCAGTATTTT
CASRTTGASTQYF
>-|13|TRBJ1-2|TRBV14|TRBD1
TGTGCCAGCAGCCTCGGGACAGGGAGTGGCTACACCTTC
CASSLGTGSGYTF
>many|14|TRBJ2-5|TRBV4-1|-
TGCGCCAGCAGCCAGCCCGGGACCCAGAGAACCCAGTACTTC
CASSQPGTQRTQYF
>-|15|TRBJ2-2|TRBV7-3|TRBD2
TGTGCCAGCAGCTTAAGGGGACTAGAGGCCGGGGAGCTGTTTTTT
CASSLRGLEAGELFF
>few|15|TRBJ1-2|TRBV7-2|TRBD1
TGTGCCAGCAGCTATTACAGGGGCGCGAACTATGGCTACACCTTC
CASSYYRGANYGYTF
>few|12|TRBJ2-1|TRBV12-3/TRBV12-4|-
TGTGCCAGCAATACAGATTGGAGCGAGCAGTTCTTC
CASNTDWSEQFF
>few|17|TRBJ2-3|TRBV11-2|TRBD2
TGTGCCAGCAGCTCTCCCTTAGCGGGGGGCCCGCCAGATACGCAGTATTTT
CASSSPLAGGPPDTQYF
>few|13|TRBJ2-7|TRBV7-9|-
TGTGCCAGCAGCTCGGACGCCTCCTACGAGCAGTACTTC
CASSSDASYEQYF
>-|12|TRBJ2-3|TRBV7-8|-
TGTGCCAGCGGCTTCCCAGGGGAAACGCAGTATTTT
CASGFPGETQYF
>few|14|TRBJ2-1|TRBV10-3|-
TGTGCCATCAGAGGGGACAACTTGGGCAATGAGCAGTTCTTC
CAIRGDNLGNEQFF
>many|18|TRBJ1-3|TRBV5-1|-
TGCGCCAGCAGCTTGGGCGGACAGAGGTTAAGCTCTGGAAACACCATATATTTT
CASSLGGQRLSSGNTIYF
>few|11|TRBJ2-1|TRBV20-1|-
TGCAGTGCTAGTATCATCGATGAGCAGTTCTTC
CSASIIDEQFF
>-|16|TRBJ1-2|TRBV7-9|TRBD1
TGTGCCAGCAGCTTAAATTTCGGGGACAGGGTTGGAGGCTACACCTTC
CASSLNFGDRVGGYTF
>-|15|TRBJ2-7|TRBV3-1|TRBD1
TGTGCCAGCAGCCATTTCGGACAGGGGTTGGGTGAGCAGTACTTC
CASSHFGQGLGEQYF
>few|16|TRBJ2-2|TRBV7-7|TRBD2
TGTGCCAGCAGCTTAACGGGGGGGCCGGACACCGGGGAGCTGTTTTTT
CASSLTGGPDTGELFF
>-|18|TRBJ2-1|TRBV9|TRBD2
TGTGCCAGCAGCGTAGCTTGGTCTAGCGGGTTCCCCTACAATGAGCAGTTCTTC
CASSVAWSSGFPYNEQFF
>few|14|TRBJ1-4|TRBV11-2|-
TGTGCCAGCAGCAGGTCGAGGACTAATGAAAAACTGTTTTTT
CASSRSRTNEKLFF